The source of this T cell receptor (beta chain) is a study of blood T cell repertoires in COVID-19. Turning to the study itself: Acute and convalescent COVID-19 specimens originated in the United States, Italy and Spain.

The CDR3 runs to 13 residues. Per the germline V gene, CDR1 is SNHLY and CDR2 is FYNNEI. Trimming removed 5 bases from V and 7 bases from J; junction bases left unmatched: 5. Study processing details: Researchers report that nucleated cell counts were estimated from reference gene primer amplification. TCRdb's copy holds only in-frame clones and misses some; the assay was immunoSEQ multiplex PCR. The D gene and trimming were derived from the DNA, and the V and J assignments and clone size from that table. Here the sample spans roughly 260,000 clones, around 92% being singletons. The specimen was peripheral blood. The TCR originated in a person under 30 with COVID-19, enrolled during active disease. The V call is TRBV2, the J call TRBJ2-7; 10 bases match TRBD1. The CDR3 DNA reads as TGTGCCAGCAGTACGACAGGGGGCGGAGAGCAGTACTTC. Translation: CASSTTGGGEQYF.